This TCR beta chain derives from a study of blood T cell dynamics during melanoma immunotherapy. Study as a whole: Metastatic melanoma patients received first-line pembrolizumab or nivolumab plus ipilimumab.

V dropped 5 bases and J dropped 5 bases, with 17 bases sitting between them. In germline, CDR1 is SGHRS, CDR2 YFSETQ. This CDR3 comprises 14 residues. Indicated time point: pre-treatment baseline. Generated by immunoSEQ multiplex PCR, the TCRdb table keeps only in-frame clones and is missing some. Here the sample spans over 10,000 clones, approximately 89% being singletons. The chain employs TRBV5-1 and TRBJ2-7; D may be TRBD2 (7 bases). The source of this sequence is a human donor with melanoma. Specimen: blood, collected from a patient treated with checkpoint blockade. CDR3: CASRRGGGRDEQYF. The CDR3 DNA is TGCGCCAGCAGGCGCGGCGGGGGCAGAGACGAGCAGTACTTC. Supplemented by reference TRBV5-1 and TRBJ2-7, the full variable domain reads KAGVTQTPRYLIKTRGQQVTLSCSPISGHRSVSWYQQTPGQGLQFLFEYFSETQRNKGNFPGRFSGRQFSNSRSEMNVSTLELGDSALYLCASRRGGGRDEQYFGPGTRLTVT.